The following is a TCR beta chain sequence with its context. The antigen is undetermined. The data stem from a study of T cells in localized non-small cell lung cancer. The CDR3 is 15 amino acids. Trimming took 6 bases from V and 5 from J; bases not matched to a gene: 8. In germline, CDR1 is MDHEN, CDR2 SYDVKM. Study-level results: In adjacent lung, a median roughly 60 of the top 100 tumor clones were found. It remains possible that heterogeneity exists, since only one tumor region was sequenced. Among the tissues sampled, uninvolved adjacent lung had the highest T cell clonality, above tumor.

Generated by immunoSEQ multiplex PCR, the TCRdb table keeps only in-frame clones and is missing some. The sample contains about 35,000 clones, 92% of which appear only once. The sequences come from peripheral blood, collected before any cancer treatment. This clonotype was obtained from a female donor over 55 with stage I lung adenocarcinoma. V and J are TRBV28 and TRBJ2-7; TRBD2 matches 12 bases. The CDR3 loop reads CASRTPSGGANEQYF. In DNA form, the CDR3 reads TGTGCCAGCAGAACCCCTAGCGGGGGGGCGAACGAGCAGTACTTC.